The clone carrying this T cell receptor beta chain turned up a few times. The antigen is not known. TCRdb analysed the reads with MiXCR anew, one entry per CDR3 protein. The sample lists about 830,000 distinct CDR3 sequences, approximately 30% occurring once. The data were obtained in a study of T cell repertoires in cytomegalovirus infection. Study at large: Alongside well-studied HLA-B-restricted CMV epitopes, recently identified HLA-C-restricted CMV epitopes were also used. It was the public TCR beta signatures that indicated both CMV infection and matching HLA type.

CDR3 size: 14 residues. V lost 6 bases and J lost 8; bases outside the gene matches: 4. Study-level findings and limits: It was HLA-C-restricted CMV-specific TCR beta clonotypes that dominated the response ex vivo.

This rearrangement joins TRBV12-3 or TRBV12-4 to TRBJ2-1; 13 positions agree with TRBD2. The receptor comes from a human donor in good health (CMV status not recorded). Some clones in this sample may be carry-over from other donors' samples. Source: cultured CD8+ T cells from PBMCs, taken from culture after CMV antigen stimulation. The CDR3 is CASSEGLAGYEQFF. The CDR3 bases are TGTGCCAGCAGCGAGGGACTAGCGGGGTATGAGCAGTTCTTC.